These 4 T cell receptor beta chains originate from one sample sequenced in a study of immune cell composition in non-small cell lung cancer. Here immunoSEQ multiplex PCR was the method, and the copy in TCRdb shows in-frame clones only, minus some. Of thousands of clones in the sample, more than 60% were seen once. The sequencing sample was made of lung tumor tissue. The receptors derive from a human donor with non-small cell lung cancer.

Here the CDR3 reads CASSYSRGGRGGTQYF. CDR3 DNA: TGTGCCAGCAGTTACTCCCGGGGGGGCAGGGGGGGTACGCAGTATTTT. The chain carries TRBV6-5 and TRBJ2-3; perhaps TRBD2 as D (8 bases). V was shortened by 0 bases and J by 8 bases, with 18 bases between the two germline ends. The length of the CDR3 is 16 residues. Germline V CDR1 and CDR2: MNHEY, SVGAGI.

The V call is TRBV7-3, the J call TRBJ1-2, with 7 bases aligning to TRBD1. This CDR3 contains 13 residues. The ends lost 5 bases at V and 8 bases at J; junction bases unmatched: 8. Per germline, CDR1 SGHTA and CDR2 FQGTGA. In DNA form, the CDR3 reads TGTGCCAGCAGCCGATCGACAGGGCAGGGCTACACCTTC. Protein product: CASSRSTGQGYTF.

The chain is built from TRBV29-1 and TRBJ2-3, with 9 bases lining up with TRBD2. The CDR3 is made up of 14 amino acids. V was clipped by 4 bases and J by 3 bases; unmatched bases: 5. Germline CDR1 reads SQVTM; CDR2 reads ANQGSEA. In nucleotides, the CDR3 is TGCAGCGTTGCCGGGCGGGGGGGTACAGATACGCAGTATTTT. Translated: CSVAGRGGTDTQYF.

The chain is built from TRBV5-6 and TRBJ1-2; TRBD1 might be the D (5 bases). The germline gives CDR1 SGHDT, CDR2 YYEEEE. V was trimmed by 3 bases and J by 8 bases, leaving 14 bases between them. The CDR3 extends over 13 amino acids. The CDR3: CASSSGTKGGYTF. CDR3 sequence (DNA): TGTGCCAGCAGCTCCGGGACTAAGGGGGGCTACACCTTC.